Listed below are T cell receptor beta chains from one sample, sequenced in a study of cytomegalovirus exposure and HLA in healthy donors. Using immunoSEQ multiplex PCR, the repertoire was profiled, and TCRdb retains in-frame clones only, with some absent. The sample contains 75,000 to 90,000 clones, 60% to 85% of which appear only once. Sequencing was performed on PBMCs. These receptor sequences come from a male donor in good health and CMV-seropositive. The CDR3 runs from the conserved cysteine through the conserved F or W. The D gene is left open where the match is weak.

.	14	TRBV5-1	TRBJ2-1	CASSGQRAGDEQFF
.	15	TRBV6-6	TRBJ1-5	CASSSRQARNQPQHF
TRBD1	16	TRBV5-6	TRBJ2-5	CASSLGWGTGEETQYF
.	14	TRBV29-1	TRBJ2-3	CSVDSGGGTDTQYF
TRBD1	13	TRBV7-9	TRBJ1-2	CASSLYRGYGYTF
TRBD1	13	TRBV30	TRBJ2-5	CAWPKGQVGTQYF
.	13	TRBV5-1	TRBJ2-2	CASSLQGAGELFF
TRBD1	14	TRBV11-2	TRBJ1-1	CASSFDRGGTEAFF
.	15	TRBV28	TRBJ2-6	CASSPPGSGANVLTF
.	12	TRBV28	TRBJ1-1	CASGEQGSEAFF
.	12	TRBV28	TRBJ1-1	CASSSVNTEAFF
TRBD2	14	TRBV4-2	TRBJ2-2	CASTGEGPTGELFF
TRBD1	17	TRBV7-9	TRBJ2-7	CASSSPYRGVQAYEQYF
.	14	TRBV5-1	TRBJ2-3	CASSLDILGDTQYF
.	11	TRBV2	TRBJ2-7	CASRAARQGYF
.	12	TRBV7-9	TRBJ2-5	CSSSPRRVPQYF
TRBD2	15	TRBV30	TRBJ2-3	CAWTELAGGRDTQYF
TRBD1	21	TRBV27	TRBJ1-2	CASSLRMVYQETGILLSGYTF
.	13	TRBV19	TRBJ1-1	CASSIGRNTEAFF
.	11	TRBV7-8	TRBJ2-1	CASSLVYEQFF
.	11	TRBV6-5	TRBJ2-1	CASFRGNEQFF
TRBD1	16	TRBV6-1	TRBJ1-2	CASSAISYRGSYGYTF
.	11	TRBV13	TRBJ2-5	CASSLRETQYF
TRBD2	15	TRBV11-2	TRBJ2-2	CASRAGLAATGELFF
.	14	TRBV10-2	TRBJ1-5	CASTRREFNQPQHF
TRBD1	14	TRBV28	TRBJ2-7	CASSFTGGPYEQYF
TRBD1	15	TRBV29-1	TRBJ2-5	CSANVGGQSQETQYF
.	13	TRBV2	TRBJ1-4	CASGTQAYEKLFF
.	16	TRBV6-5	TRBJ2-2	CASSFRLALNTGELFF
.	13	TRBV25-1	TRBJ1-6	CASSDRGNSPLHF
TRBD2	18	TRBV4-1	TRBJ2-3	CASSQASGLAGGDGTQYF
.	14	TRBV15	TRBJ2-7	CATSRGGDSYEQYF
TRBD1	16	TRBV7-8	TRBJ2-4	CASSFGYRGAKNIQYF
TRBD1	13	TRBV5-1	TRBJ2-7	CASSGTGVYEQYF
.	14	TRBV7-9	TRBJ2-5	CASSAAGSGETQYF
.	16	TRBV5-1	TRBJ1-4	CASSLAGGTENEKLFF
TRBD1	17	TRBV5-1	TRBJ1-6	CASSLAVGTGTYSPLHF